The 18 T cell receptor beta chains below all came from one sample that was sequenced in a study of identical twins. TCRdb independently ran MiXCR on the 5' RACE reads; one entry per CDR3 protein. Of 250,000 or so distinct CDR3 sequences in the sample, 7% are singletons; the top ten hold under 4%. These records were also assigned to another study, of yellow fever vaccine responses in identical twins.

The sample was memory (CD45RO+) T cells sorted from blood. The receptors originated from a woman aged 18-29 years in good health.

This clonotype was counted ten times or more. V and J are TRBV15 and TRBJ2-1, with 9 bases matching TRBD2. In germline, CDR1 is LNHNV, CDR2 YYDKDF (reference sequence). This CDR3 region has 16 residues. Losses at the gene ends were 1 base for V and 6 bases for J; bases not matched to a gene: 7. CDR3 in amino acids: CATSRVTGLALNEQFF. Written as DNA, the CDR3 is TGTGCCACCAGCAGAGTTACGGGACTAGCCCTCAATGAGCAGTTCTTC.

This clonotype has at least ten counts. The chain links TRBV5-6 to TRBJ1-2; D remains ambiguous. Germline V CDR1 and CDR2: SGHDT, YYEEEE. Trimming shortened V by 0 bases and J by 8 bases, and 5 bases separated the two germline ends. The CDR3 runs to 11 residues. The CDR3 DNA reads as TGTGCCAGCAGCTTGGTTGGAGGCTACACCTTC. This codes for CASSLVGGYTF.

This rearrangement joins TRBV20-1 to TRBJ1-6; 7 bases line up with TRBD1. Germline V lookup: CDR1 DFQATT, CDR2 SNEGSKA (reference sequence). CDR3 length: 16 residues. With V trimmed by 2 bases and J by 6 bases, 10 bases remained unmatched. The CDR3 loop reads CSARTTPGQINSPLHF. The CDR3, as DNA: TGCAGTGCTAGAACCACTCCGGGACAGATTAATTCACCCCTCCACTTT.

The V and J genes are TRBV27 and TRBJ2-1; TRBD1 matches 10 bases. The CDR3 is 15 residues long. J lost 4 bases, V lost 5 bases, and 5 bases had no gene match. Germline values: CDR1 MNHEY, CDR2 SMNVEV (reference sequence). In nucleotides, the CDR3 is TGTGCCAGCAGTGCCTGGACAGGGGGGTACAATGAGCAGTTCTTC. The encoded protein is CASSAWTGGYNEQFF.

The V call is TRBV3-1, the J call TRBJ1-5; D is perhaps TRBD1 (5 bases). The CDR3 is made up of 14 amino acids. Germline V gives CDR1 LGHDT, CDR2 YNNKEL (reference sequence). The V and J ends lost 4 bases and 6 bases respectively, with 13 bases between them. In nucleotides, the CDR3 is TGTGCCAGCAGCCCACGGGGGGTGGGTCAGCCCCAGCATTTT. It specifies CASSPRGVGQPQHF.

The sample holds many counts of this clonotype. V gene TRBV12-3 or TRBV12-4 combines with J gene TRBJ2-3, with D uncertain. Trimming shortened V by 7 bases and J by 2 bases, and 4 bases separated the two germline ends. CDR3 length: 11 amino acids. The CDR3 reads CASKLTDTQYF. For the CDR3, the DNA is TGTGCCAGCAAACTCACAGATACGCAGTATTTT.

The V and J genes are TRBV5-1 and TRBJ2-1, with TRBD2 matching over 11 bases. Trimming cost V 0 bases and J 7 bases; bases outside gene matches: 3. Germline-derived CDR1 and CDR2 are SGHRS and YFSETQ. This CDR3 contains 15 residues. The CDR3 spells CASSLVTSGINEQFF. Here the CDR3 DNA reads TGCGCCAGCAGCTTGGTGACTAGCGGGATTAATGAGCAGTTCTTC.

This clonotype showed up many times. The genes are TRBV24-1 and TRBJ2-1; D is possibly TRBD1 (6 bases). Germline-derived CDR1 and CDR2 are KGHDR and SFDVKD. The CDR3 has 14 residues. The V end lost 3 bases, the J end lost 3 bases, and 8 bases lay between the germline ends. CDR3 loop: CATSDNRVYNEQFF. The CDR3 DNA follows: TGTGCCACCAGTGATAACAGGGTCTACAATGAGCAGTTCTTC.

This clonotype was seen a few times. J is TRBJ2-7 and V is TRBV24-1; D is possibly TRBD1 or TRBD2 (5 bases each). The length of the CDR3 is 16 residues. Germline V gene lookup returns CDR1 KGHDR and CDR2 SFDVKD. Trimming pared 0 bases from V and 2 bases from J, leaving 13 bases between. CDR3 amino acids: CATSDLQGLGAYEQYF. The CDR3 DNA reads as TGTGCCACCAGTGATTTGCAAGGCCTGGGGGCCTACGAGCAGTACTTC.

This clonotype was seen a few times. V gene TRBV29-1 combines with J gene TRBJ1-2; D not resolved. The V gene's germline CDR1 is SQVTM and CDR2 ANQGSEA. Trimming cost V 4 bases and J 2 bases, with 5 bases left between them. The CDR3 runs 11 residues. This CDR3 reads CSVGQNYGYTF. The DNA for the CDR3 is TGCAGCGTTGGACAAAACTATGGCTACACCTTC.

This clonotype was seen more than once but under ten times. J is TRBJ2-7 and V is TRBV3-1, with D uncertain. V was shortened by 8 bases and J by 7 bases, with 21 bases between the two germline ends. The CDR3 sequence is 14 residues long. Germline CDR1 is LGHDT and CDR2 is YNNKEL (reference sequence). DNA for the CDR3: TGTGCCAGCTCCCCCGACTGGACCGCTCGAGAGCAGTACTTC. Translated, it gives CASSPDWTAREQYF.

This clonotype was detected many times. J is TRBJ1-2 and V is TRBV12-3 or TRBV12-4; D not certain. The CDR3 is made up of 12 amino acids. Trimming removed 7 bases at V and 4 bases at J, with 10 bases between. The CDR3 DNA reads as TGTGCCAGCACCCTGGACTTCTATGGCTACACCTTC. It codes for CASTLDFYGYTF.

Ten or more counts support this clonotype. The chain combines TRBV12-3 or TRBV12-4 with TRBJ2-3; 8 nucleotides align to TRBD1. J lost 6 bases, V lost 3 bases, and 8 bases had no gene match. This CDR3 is 15 amino acids long. The CDR3 sequence: CASSFQGAPRDTQYF. The CDR3 region has the DNA TGTGCCAGCAGTTTCCAGGGGGCCCCCAGGGATACGCAGTATTTT.

The table lists this clonotype with many counts. This chain links TRBV3-1 with TRBJ2-5, with D unclear. The V and J ends lost 2 bases and 5 bases respectively, with 9 bases between them. The CDR3 has 13 residues. The germline V gene has CDR1 LGHDT and CDR2 YNNKEL (reference sequence). The CDR3 spells CASSQWRDETQYF. CDR3 sequence (DNA): TGTGCCAGCAGCCAATGGCGCGACGAGACCCAGTACTTC.

This rearrangement joins TRBV2 to TRBJ2-3, with 13 nucleotides matching TRBD2. Germline V CDR1 and CDR2: SNHLY, FYNNEI. After removal of 5 bases from V and 3 bases from J, the junction contained 2 bases not matched to a gene. The CDR3 has 15 residues. CDR3 DNA: TGTGCCAGCAGTCAGGGACTAGCGGGAACAGATACGCAGTATTTT. As protein: CASSQGLAGTDTQYF.

This clonotype was seen many times. The chain uses TRBV19 and TRBJ1-5, with TRBD1 identical over 7 bases. CDR3 size: 14 residues. In germline, CDR1 is LNHDA, CDR2 SQIVND (reference sequence). The V segment lost 5 bases and the J segment 3 bases; nucleotides outside the gene matches: 4. CDR3 in DNA: TGTGCCAGTAGTCCGGGACAGAACAATCAGCCCCAGCATTTT. This sequence encodes CASSPGQNNQPQHF. Variable domain in full (rest from reference TRBV19 and TRBJ1-5): DGGITQSPKYLFRKEGQNVTLSCEQNLNHDAMYWYRQDPGQGLRLIYYSQIVNDFQKGDIAEGYSVSREKKESFPLTVTSAQKNPTAFYLCASSPGQNNQPQHFGDGTRLSIL.

This clonotype appeared a few times. This chain joins TRBV20-1 and TRBJ1-1; 8 bases line up with TRBD1. CDR1 DFQATT and CDR2 SNEGSKA come from the germline V gene (reference sequence). The CDR3 totals 13 residues. The V gene end was trimmed by 5 bases and the J gene end by 5 bases; junction bases not matched to a gene: 7. The CDR3 loop is CSAYRGSYTEAFF. The DNA of the CDR3 is TGCAGTGCTTACAGGGGGTCGTATACTGAAGCTTTCTTT.

Many counts were recorded for this clonotype. The chain is built from TRBV2 and TRBJ2-3; 8 bases match TRBD2. The CDR3 has 14 amino acids. The germline gives CDR1 SNHLY, CDR2 FYNNEI. V shed 6 bases and J 6 bases; nucleotides not matched to a gene: 8. CDR3 coding DNA: TGTGCCAGCAGCCGCTCGGGGGGGCCGGATACGCAGTATTTT. As protein: CASSRSGGPDTQYF.